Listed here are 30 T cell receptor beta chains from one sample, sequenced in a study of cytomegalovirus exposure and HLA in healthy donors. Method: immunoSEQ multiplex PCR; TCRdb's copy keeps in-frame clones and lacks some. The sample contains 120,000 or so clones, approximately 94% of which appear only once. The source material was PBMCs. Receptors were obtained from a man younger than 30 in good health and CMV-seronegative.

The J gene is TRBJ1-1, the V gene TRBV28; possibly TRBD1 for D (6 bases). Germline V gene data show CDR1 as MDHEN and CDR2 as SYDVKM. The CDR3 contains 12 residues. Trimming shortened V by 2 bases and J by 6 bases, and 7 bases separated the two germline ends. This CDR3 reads CASSLRTAEAFF. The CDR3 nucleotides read TGTGCCAGCAGTTTAAGGACAGCTGAAGCTTTCTTT.

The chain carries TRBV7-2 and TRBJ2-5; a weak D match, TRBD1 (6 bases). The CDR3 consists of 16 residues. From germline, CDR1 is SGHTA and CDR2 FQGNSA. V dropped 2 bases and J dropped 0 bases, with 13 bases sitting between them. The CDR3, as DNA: TGTGCCAGCAGCTTAAGAGGGGGAGCTAACCAAGAGACCCAGTACTTC. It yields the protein CASSLRGGANQETQYF.

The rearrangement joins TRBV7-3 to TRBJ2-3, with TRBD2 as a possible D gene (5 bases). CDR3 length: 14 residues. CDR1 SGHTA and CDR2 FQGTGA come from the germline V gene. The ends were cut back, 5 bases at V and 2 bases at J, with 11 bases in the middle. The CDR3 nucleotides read TGTGCCAGCAGCCCCTCCCGGGACACAGATACGCAGTATTTT. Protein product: CASSPSRDTDTQYF.

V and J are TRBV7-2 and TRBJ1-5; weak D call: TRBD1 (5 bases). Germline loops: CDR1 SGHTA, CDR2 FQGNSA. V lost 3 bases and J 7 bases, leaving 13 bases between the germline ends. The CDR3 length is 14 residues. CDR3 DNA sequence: TGTGCCAGCAGCTTTTGGGGGGGTGGGCAGCCCCAGCATTTT. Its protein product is CASSFWGGGQPQHF. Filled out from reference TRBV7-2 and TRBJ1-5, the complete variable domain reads GAGVSQSPSNKVTEKGKDVELRCDPISGHTALYWYRQSLGQGLEFLIYFQGNSAPDKSGLPSDRFSAERTGGSVSTLTIQRTQQEDSAVYLCASSFWGGGQPQHFGDGTRLSIL.

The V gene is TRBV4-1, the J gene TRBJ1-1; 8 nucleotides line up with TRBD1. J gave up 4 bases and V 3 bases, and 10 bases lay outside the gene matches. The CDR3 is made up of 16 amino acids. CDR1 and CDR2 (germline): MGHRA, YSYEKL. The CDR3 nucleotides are TGCGCCAGCAGCCACCCTCAACAGGGGGAGGGCACTGAAGCTTTCTTT. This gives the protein CASSHPQQGEGTEAFF.

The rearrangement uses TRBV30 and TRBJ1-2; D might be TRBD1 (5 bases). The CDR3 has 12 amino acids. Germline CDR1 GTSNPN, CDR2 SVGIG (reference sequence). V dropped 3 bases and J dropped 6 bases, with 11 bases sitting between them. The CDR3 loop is CAWRSGKDGYTF. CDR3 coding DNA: TGTGCCTGGAGGTCAGGGAAGGATGGCTACACCTTC.

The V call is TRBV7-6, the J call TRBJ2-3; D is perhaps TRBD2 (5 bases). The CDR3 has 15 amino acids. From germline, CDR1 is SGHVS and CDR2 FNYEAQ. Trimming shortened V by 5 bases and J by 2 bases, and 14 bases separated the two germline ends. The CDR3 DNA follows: TGTGCCAGCAGCGACCGGACTGGAGTCACAGATACGCAGTATTTT. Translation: CASSDRTGVTDTQYF.

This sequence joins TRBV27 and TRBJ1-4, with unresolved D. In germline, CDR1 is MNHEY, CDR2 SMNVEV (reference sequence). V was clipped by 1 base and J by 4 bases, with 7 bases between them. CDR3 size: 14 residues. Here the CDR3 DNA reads TGTGCCAGCAGTTTATTCAGCGGTAATGAAAAACTGTTTTTT. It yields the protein CASSLFSGNEKLFF.

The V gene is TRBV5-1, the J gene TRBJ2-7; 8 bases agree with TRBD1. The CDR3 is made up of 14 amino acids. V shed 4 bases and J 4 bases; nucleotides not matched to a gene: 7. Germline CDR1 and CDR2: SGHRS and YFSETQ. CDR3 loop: CASSLQQGAYEQYF. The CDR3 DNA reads TGCGCCAGCAGCCTGCAGCAGGGGGCTTACGAGCAGTACTTC.

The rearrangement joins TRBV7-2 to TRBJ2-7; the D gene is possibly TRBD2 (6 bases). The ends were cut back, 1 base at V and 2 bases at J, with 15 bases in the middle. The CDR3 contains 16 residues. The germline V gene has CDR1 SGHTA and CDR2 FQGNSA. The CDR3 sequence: CASSLGSGPTTYEQYF. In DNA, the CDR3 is TGTGCCAGCAGCTTAGGTAGCGGACCTACCACCTACGAGCAGTACTTC.

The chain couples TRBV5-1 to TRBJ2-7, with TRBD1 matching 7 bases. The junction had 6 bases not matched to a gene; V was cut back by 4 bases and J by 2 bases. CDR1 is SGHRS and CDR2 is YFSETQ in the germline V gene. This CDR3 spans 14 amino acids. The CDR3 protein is CASSGRDRAYEQYF. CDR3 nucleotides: TGCGCCAGCAGCGGCAGGGACAGAGCCTACGAGCAGTACTTC.

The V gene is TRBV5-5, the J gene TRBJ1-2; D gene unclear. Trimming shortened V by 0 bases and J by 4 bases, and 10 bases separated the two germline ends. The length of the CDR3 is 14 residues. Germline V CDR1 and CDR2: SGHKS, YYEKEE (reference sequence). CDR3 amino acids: CASSLGVRGYGYTF. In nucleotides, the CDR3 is TGTGCCAGCAGCTTGGGTGTACGGGGCTATGGCTACACCTTC.

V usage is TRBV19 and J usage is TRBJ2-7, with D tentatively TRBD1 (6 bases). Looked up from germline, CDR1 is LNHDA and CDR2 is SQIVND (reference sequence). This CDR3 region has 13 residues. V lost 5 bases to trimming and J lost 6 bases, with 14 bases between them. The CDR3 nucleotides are TGTGCCAGTAGTTCTCAACAGGGTGGCGAGCAGTACTTC. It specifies CASSSQQGGEQYF.

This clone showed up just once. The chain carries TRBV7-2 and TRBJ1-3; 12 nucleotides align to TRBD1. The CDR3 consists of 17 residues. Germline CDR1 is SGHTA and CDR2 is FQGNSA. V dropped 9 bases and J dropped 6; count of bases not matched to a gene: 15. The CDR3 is CASSRVSLGQGANTIYF. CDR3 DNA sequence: TGTGCCAGTAGCCGCGTATCTCTGGGACAGGGGGCAAACACCATATATTTT.

Here the CDR3 reads CASSLQGYSFTEAFF. CDR3 DNA sequence: TGTGCCAGCAGCTTACAGGGGTACTCCTTCACTGAAGCTTTCTTT. The chain has TRBV7-8 and TRBJ1-1, with D perhaps TRBD1 (6 bases). Germline CDR1 is SGHVS and CDR2 is FQNEAQ. Trimming left V 2 bases short and J 4 bases short, with 14 bases between. CDR3 size: 15 residues.

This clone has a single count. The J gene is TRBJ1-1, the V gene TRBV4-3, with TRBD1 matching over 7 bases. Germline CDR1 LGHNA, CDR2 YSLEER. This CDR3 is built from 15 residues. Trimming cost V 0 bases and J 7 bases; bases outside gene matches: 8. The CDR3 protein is CASSQDRGRGVEAFF. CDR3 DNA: TGCGCCAGCAGCCAAGATAGGGGCAGGGGGGTTGAAGCTTTCTTT.

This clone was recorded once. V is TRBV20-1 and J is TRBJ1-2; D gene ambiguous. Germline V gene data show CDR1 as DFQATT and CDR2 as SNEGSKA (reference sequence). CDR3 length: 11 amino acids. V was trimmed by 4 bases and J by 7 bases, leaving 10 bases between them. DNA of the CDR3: TGCAGTGCTACTGACAATCTTGGCTACACCTTC. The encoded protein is CSATDNLGYTF.

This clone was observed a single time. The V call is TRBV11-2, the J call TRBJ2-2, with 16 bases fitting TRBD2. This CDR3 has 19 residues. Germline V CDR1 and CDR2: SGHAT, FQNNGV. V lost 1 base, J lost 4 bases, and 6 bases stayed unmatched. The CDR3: CASSLALGTSGRGTGELFF. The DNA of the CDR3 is TGTGCCAGCAGCTTAGCCCTCGGGACTAGCGGGAGGGGCACCGGGGAGCTGTTTTTT.

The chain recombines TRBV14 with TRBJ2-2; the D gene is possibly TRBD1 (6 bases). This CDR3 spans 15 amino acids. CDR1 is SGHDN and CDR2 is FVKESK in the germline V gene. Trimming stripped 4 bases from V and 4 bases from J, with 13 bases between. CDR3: CASSPRQVITGELFF. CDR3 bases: TGTGCCAGCAGCCCCAGACAGGTTATCACCGGGGAGCTGTTTTTT.

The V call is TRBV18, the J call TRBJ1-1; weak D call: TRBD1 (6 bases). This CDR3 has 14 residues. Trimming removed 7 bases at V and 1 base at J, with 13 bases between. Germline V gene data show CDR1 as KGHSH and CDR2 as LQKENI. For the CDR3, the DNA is TGTGCCAGCTTAAAACAGGGTCGGAACACTGAAGCTTTCTTT. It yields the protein CASLKQGRNTEAFF.

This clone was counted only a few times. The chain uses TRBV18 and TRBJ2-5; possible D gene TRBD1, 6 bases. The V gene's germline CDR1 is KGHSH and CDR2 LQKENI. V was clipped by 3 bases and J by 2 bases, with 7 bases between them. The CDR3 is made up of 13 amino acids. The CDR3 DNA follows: TGTGCCAGCTCACCGACAGGTCAAGAGACCCAGTACTTC. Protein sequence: CASSPTGQETQYF. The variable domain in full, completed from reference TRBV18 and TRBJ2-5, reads NAGVMQNPRHLVRRRGQEARLRCSPMKGHSHVYWYRQLPEEGLKFMVYLQKENIIDESGMPKERFSAEFPKEGPSILRIQQVVRGDSAAYFCASSPTGQETQYFGPGTRLLVL.

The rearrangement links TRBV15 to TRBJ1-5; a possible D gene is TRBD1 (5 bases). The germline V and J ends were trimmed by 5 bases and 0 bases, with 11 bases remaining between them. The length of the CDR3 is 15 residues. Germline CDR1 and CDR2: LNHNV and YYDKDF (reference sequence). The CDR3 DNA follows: TGTGCCACCAGCGTACGGACAAATAGCAATCAGCCCCAGCATTTT. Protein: CATSVRTNSNQPQHF.

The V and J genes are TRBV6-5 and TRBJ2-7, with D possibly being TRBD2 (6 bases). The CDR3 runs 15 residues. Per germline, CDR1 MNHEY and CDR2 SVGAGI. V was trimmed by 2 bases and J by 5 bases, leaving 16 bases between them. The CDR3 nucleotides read TGTGCCAGCAGTTACGAAGGGAGGACGGACGACGAGCAGTACTTC. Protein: CASSYEGRTDDEQYF.

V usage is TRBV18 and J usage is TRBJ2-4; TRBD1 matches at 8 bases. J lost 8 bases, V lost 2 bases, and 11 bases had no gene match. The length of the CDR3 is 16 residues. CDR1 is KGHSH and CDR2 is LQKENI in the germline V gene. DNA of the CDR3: TGTGCCAGCTCACCAATATACAGGGGGATGGGGGACATTCAGTACTTC. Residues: CASSPIYRGMGDIQYF. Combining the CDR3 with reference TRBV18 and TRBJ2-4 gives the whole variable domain NAGVMQNPRHLVRRRGQEARLRCSPMKGHSHVYWYRQLPEEGLKFMVYLQKENIIDESGMPKERFSAEFPKEGPSILRIQQVVRGDSAAYFCASSPIYRGMGDIQYFGAGTRLSVL.

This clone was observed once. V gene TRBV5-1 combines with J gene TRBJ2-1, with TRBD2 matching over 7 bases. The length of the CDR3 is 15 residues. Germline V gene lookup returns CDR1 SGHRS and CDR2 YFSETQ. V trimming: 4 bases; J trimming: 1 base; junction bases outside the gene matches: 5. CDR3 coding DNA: TGCGCCAGCAGCACTAGCGCAACTTCCTACAATGAGCAGTTCTTC. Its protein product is CASSTSATSYNEQFF.

The CDR3, as DNA: TGTGCCAGCAGTCCCAGAAGAGCGGGAGGTACCGGGGAGCTGTTTTTT. Translating gives CASSPRRAGGTGELFF. The V and J genes are TRBV27 and TRBJ2-2, with 9 bases identical to TRBD2. The CDR3 is 16 amino acids. Germline V gives CDR1 MNHEY, CDR2 SMNVEV (reference sequence). V shed 5 bases and J 5 bases; nucleotides not matched to a gene: 9.

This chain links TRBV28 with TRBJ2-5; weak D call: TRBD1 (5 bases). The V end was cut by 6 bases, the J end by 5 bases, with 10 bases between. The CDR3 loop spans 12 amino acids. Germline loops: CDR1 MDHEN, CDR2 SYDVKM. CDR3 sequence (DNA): TGTGCCAGCAGGGGGCAGGTGGAGACCCAGTACTTC. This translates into CASRGQVETQYF. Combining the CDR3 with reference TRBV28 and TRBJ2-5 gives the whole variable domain DVKVTQSSRYLVKRTGEKVFLECVQDMDHENMFWYRQDPGLGLRLIYFSYDVKMKEKGDIPEGYSVSREKKERFSLILESASTNQTSMYLCASRGQVETQYFGPGTRLLVL.

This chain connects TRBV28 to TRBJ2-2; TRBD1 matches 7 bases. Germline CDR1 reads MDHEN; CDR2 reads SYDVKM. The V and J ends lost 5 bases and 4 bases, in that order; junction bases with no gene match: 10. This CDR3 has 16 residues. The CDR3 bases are TGTGCCAGCAGTGGCCTCGGGACAGTGGTCACCGGGGAGCTGTTTTTT. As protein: CASSGLGTVVTGELFF.

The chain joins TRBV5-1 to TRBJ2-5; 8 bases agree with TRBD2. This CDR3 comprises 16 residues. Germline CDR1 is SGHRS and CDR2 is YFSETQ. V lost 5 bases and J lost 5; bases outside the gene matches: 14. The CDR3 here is CASSSGTSYFSETQYF. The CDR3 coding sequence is TGCGCCAGCAGTTCCGGGACTAGTTATTTTTCGGAGACCCAGTACTTC.

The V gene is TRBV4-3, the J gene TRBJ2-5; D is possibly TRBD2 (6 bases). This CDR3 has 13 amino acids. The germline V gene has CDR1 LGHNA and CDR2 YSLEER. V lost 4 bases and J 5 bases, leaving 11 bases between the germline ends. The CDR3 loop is CASSLLGGETQYF. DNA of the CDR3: TGCGCCAGCAGCCTACTTGGGGGGGAGACCCAGTACTTC.